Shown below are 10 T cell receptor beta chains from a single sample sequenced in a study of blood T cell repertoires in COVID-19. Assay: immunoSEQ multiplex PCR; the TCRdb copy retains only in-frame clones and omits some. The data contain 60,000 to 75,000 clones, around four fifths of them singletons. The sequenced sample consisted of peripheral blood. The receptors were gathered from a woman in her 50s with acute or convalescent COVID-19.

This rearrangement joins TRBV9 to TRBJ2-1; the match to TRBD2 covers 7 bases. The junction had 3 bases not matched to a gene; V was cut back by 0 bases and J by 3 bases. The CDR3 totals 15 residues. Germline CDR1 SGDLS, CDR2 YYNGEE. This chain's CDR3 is CASSVDSGVYNEQFF. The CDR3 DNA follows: TGTGCCAGCAGCGTAGACAGCGGGGTCTACAATGAGCAGTTCTTC.

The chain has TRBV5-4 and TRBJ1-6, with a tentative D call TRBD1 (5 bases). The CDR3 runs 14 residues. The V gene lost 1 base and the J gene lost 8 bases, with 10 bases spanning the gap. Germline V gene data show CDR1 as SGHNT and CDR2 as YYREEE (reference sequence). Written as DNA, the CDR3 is TGTGCCAGCAGCTTGTGGGGGGGTGATTCACCCCTCCACTTT. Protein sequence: CASSLWGGDSPLHF.

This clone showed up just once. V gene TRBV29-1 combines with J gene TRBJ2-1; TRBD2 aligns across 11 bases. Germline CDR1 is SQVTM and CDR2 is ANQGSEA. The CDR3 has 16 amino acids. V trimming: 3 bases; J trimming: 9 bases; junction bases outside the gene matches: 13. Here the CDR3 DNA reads TGCAGCGTTGAGGACACTAGCGGGAGTAATGTTGGTGAGCAGTTCTTC. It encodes CSVEDTSGSNVGEQFF.

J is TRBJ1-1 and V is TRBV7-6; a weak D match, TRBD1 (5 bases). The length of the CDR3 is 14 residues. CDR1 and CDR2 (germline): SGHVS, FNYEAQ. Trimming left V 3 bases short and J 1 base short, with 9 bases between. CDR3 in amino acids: CASSLTVWNTEAFF. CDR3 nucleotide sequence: TGTGCCAGCAGCTTGACAGTCTGGAACACTGAAGCTTTCTTT.

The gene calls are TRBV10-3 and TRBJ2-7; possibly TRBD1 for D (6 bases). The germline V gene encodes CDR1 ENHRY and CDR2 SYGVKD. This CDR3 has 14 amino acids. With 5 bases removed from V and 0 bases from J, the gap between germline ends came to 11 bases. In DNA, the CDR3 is TGTGCCATCAGTATTCAGGGGAGCTCCTACGAGCAGTACTTC. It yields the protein CAISIQGSSYEQYF.

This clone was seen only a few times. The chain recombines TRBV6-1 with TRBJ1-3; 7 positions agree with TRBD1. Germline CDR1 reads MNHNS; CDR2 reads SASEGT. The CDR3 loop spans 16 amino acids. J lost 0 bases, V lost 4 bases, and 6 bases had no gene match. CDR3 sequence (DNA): TGTGCCAGCAGTGGACAGGGCCTCTCCTCTGGAAACACCATATATTTT. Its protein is CASSGQGLSSGNTIYF.

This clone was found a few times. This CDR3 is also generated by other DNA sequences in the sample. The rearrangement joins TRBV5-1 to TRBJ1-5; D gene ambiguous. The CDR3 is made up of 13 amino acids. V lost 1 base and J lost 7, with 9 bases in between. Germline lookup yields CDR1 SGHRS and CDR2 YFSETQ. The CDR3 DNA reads TGCGCCAGCAGCTTGTCGGGGTCGCAGCCCCAGCATTTT. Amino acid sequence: CASSLSGSQPQHF.

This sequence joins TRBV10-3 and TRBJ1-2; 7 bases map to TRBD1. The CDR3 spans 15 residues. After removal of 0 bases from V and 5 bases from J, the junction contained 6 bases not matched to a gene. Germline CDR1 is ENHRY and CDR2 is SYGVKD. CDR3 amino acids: CAISESTATGYGYTF. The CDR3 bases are TGTGCCATCAGTGAGTCGACCGCGACAGGGTATGGCTACACCTTC.

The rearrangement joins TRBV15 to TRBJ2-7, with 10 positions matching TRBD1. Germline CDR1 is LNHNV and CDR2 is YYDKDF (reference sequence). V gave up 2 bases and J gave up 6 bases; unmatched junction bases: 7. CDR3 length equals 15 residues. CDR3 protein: CATSRPGQGSGEQYF. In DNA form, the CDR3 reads TGTGCCACCAGCAGACCGGGACAGGGGTCTGGCGAGCAGTACTTC. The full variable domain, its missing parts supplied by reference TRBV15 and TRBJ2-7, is DAMVIQNPRYQVTQFGKPVTLSCSQTLNHNVMYWYQQKSSQAPKLLFHYYDKDFNNEADTPDNFQSRRPNTSFCFLDIRSPGLGDTAMYLCATSRPGQGSGEQYFGPGTRLTVT.

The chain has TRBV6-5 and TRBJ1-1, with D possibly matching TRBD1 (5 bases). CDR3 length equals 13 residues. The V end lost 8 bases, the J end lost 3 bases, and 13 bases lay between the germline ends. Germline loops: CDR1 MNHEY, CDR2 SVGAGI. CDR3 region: CASRPRGDTEAFF. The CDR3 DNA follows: TGTGCCAGCCGCCCTCGGGGGGACACTGAAGCTTTCTTT.